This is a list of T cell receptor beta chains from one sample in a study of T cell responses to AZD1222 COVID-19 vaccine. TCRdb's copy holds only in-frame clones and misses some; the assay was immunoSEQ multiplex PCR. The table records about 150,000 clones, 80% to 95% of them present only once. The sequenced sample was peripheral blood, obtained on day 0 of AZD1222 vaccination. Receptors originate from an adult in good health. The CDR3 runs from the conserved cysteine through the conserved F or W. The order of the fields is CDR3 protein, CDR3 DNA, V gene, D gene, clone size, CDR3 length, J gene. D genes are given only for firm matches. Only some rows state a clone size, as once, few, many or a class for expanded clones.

cdr3_aa: CASSQVYRGPGANVLTF
cdr3_nt: TGCGCCAGCAGCCAAGTTTATAGGGGTCCTGGGGCCAACGTCCTGACTTTC
v_call: TRBV4-1
d_call: .
clone_size: .
cdr3_length: 17
j_call: TRBJ2-6

cdr3_aa: CASNPGDTSYEQYF
cdr3_nt: TGTGCCAGCAATCCAGGGGATACTTCTTACGAGCAGTACTTC
v_call: TRBV2
d_call: .
clone_size: .
cdr3_length: 14
j_call: TRBJ2-7

cdr3_aa: CASSTGLAGGRGTDTQYF
cdr3_nt: TGCGCCAGCAGCACCGGACTAGCGGGAGGGCGAGGCACAGATACGCAGTATTTT
v_call: TRBV5-1
d_call: TRBD2
clone_size: .
cdr3_length: 18
j_call: TRBJ2-3

cdr3_aa: CASRGTGSSYEQYF
cdr3_nt: TGTGCCAGCAGAGGGACAGGAAGCTCCTACGAGCAGTACTTC
v_call: TRBV27
d_call: TRBD1
clone_size: .
cdr3_length: 14
j_call: TRBJ2-7

cdr3_aa: CATSSREGQPQHF
cdr3_nt: TGTGCCACCAGTTCCAGGGAAGGTCAGCCCCAGCATTTT
v_call: TRBV24-1
d_call: .
clone_size: once
cdr3_length: 13
j_call: TRBJ1-5

cdr3_aa: CAISEYQDYNEQFF
cdr3_nt: TGTGCCATCAGTGAGTATCAGGACTACAATGAGCAGTTCTTC
v_call: TRBV10-3
d_call: .
clone_size: .
cdr3_length: 14
j_call: TRBJ2-1

cdr3_aa: CASTGGTVVQYF
cdr3_nt: TGTGCCAGCACCGGGGGCACAGTCGTCCAGTACTTC
v_call: TRBV2
d_call: .
clone_size: .
cdr3_length: 12
j_call: TRBJ2-5

cdr3_aa: CASSSSAGGVDEQYF
cdr3_nt: TGTGCCAGCAGCTCATCGGCGGGAGGGGTCGACGAGCAGTACTTC
v_call: TRBV7-3
d_call: TRBD2
clone_size: once
cdr3_length: 15
j_call: TRBJ2-7

cdr3_aa: CASSQDPASGYVNTQYF
cdr3_nt: TGCGCCAGCAGCCAAGATCCGGCTAGCGGGTACGTCAATACGCAGTATTTT
v_call: TRBV4-1
d_call: TRBD2
clone_size: .
cdr3_length: 17
j_call: TRBJ2-3

cdr3_aa: CASGLQLAGEQYF
cdr3_nt: TGTGCTAGTGGTTTGCAGCTAGCGGGGGAGCAGTACTTC
v_call: TRBV12-5
d_call: TRBD2
clone_size: .
cdr3_length: 13
j_call: TRBJ2-7

cdr3_aa: CASSTDGVGANVLTF
cdr3_nt: TGTGCCAGCAGTACGGACGGCGTGGGAGCCAACGTCCTGACTTTC
v_call: TRBV2
d_call: .
clone_size: .
cdr3_length: 15
j_call: TRBJ2-6

cdr3_aa: CASSFSTSGGARDTQYF
cdr3_nt: TGTGCCAGCAGCTTTTCGACTAGCGGGGGGGCCAGAGATACGCAGTATTTT
v_call: TRBV7-9
d_call: TRBD2
clone_size: .
cdr3_length: 17
j_call: TRBJ2-3

cdr3_aa: CASSPFARSGGYYEQYF
cdr3_nt: TGTGCCAGCAGCCCCTTCGCCCGCAGCGGGGGGTACTACGAGCAGTACTTC
v_call: TRBV7-2
d_call: TRBD2
clone_size: .
cdr3_length: 17
j_call: TRBJ2-7

cdr3_aa: CASSVGNTEAFF
cdr3_nt: TGTGCCAGTAGTGTGGGAAACACTGAAGCTTTCTTT
v_call: TRBV19
d_call: .
clone_size: once
cdr3_length: 12
j_call: TRBJ1-1

cdr3_aa: CASSLAFLASYEQYF
cdr3_nt: TGTGCCAGCAGCTTAGCTTTCCTAGCATCCTACGAGCAGTACTTC
v_call: TRBV7-2
d_call: .
clone_size: .
cdr3_length: 15
j_call: TRBJ2-7

cdr3_aa: CASSQGDRETQYF
cdr3_nt: TGTGCCAGCAGCCAAGGGGACCGAGAGACCCAGTACTTC
v_call: TRBV3-1/TRBV3-2
d_call: .
clone_size: .
cdr3_length: 13
j_call: TRBJ2-5

cdr3_aa: CAWTKNGHKNQPQHF
cdr3_nt: TGTGCCTGGACCAAGAACGGACACAAGAATCAGCCCCAGCATTTT
v_call: TRBV30
d_call: .
clone_size: .
cdr3_length: 15
j_call: TRBJ1-5

cdr3_aa: CASSSGQWNTGELFF
cdr3_nt: TGTGCCAGCAGCTCGGGACAGTGGAACACCGGGGAGCTGTTTTTT
v_call: TRBV7-2
d_call: TRBD1
clone_size: .
cdr3_length: 15
j_call: TRBJ2-2

cdr3_aa: CASSSSRWEGVGKTQYF
cdr3_nt: TGTGCCAGCAGCTCCTCCCGATGGGAAGGGGTGGGGAAGACCCAGTACTTC
v_call: TRBV7-8
d_call: .
clone_size: .
cdr3_length: 17
j_call: TRBJ2-5

cdr3_aa: CASSRGLAGGPSF
cdr3_nt: TGTGCCAGCAGCCGTGGACTAGCGGGAGGGCCGTCCTTC
v_call: TRBV3-1/TRBV3-2
d_call: TRBD2
clone_size: .
cdr3_length: 13
j_call: TRBJ2-4